This T cell receptor (beta chain) was captured in a study of blood T cell repertoires in COVID-19. Study context: Some COVID-19 samples were acute and others convalescent; all came from the United States, Italy and Spain. T cells, B-cell-depleted T cells, or PBMCs supplied cDNA or gDNA.

Methods used by the authors: Amplification with reference gene primers provided the estimates of nucleated cell counts. Produced via immunoSEQ multiplex PCR; TCRdb's table is partial and in-frame only. For V, J and clone size, that table is used; D and trimming come from the DNA. The data contain 200,000 to 300,000 clones, approximately 80% of them singletons. This CDR3 is 15 amino acids long. The V gene lost 2 bases and the J gene lost 6 bases, with 11 bases spanning the gap. CDR1 and CDR2 from the germline V gene are MNHEY and SVGEGT. This clone was observed a single time. The clonotype originates from a woman in her 70s with acute or convalescent COVID-19. The specimen was peripheral blood. The gene calls are TRBV6-2 or TRBV6-3 and TRBJ1-6; D possibly corresponds to TRBD1 (5 bases). The CDR3 sequence is CASSYRQGSNSPLHF. Here the CDR3 DNA reads TGTGCCAGCAGTTACCGGCAGGGTAGTAATTCACCCCTCCACTTT.